These 21 T cell receptor beta chains came from one sample sequenced in a study of blood T cell repertoires in COVID-19. Sequenced by immunoSEQ multiplex PCR; TCRdb stores in-frame clones only, minus some. Of 91,000 or so clones listed, approximately 87% were seen once; the top ten hold approximately 15%. Sequencing used peripheral blood. These TCRs come from a human donor in a cohort sampled during active COVID-19.

The gene calls are TRBV20-1 and TRBJ1-1; maybe TRBD1 (6 bases). The CDR3 is made up of 14 amino acids. The V gene's germline CDR1 is DFQATT and CDR2 SNEGSKA (reference sequence). V shed 3 bases and J shed 5 bases, with 16 bases lying between them. This CDR3 is CSASNPRGGTEAFF. CDR3 DNA: TGCAGTGCTAGTAACCCCAGGGGCGGGACTGAAGCTTTCTTT.

The chain is built from TRBV5-1 and TRBJ1-2, with D possibly matching TRBD1 (5 bases). V was shortened by 0 bases and J by 5 bases, with 11 bases between the two germline ends. The CDR3 covers 14 residues. CDR1 is SGHRS and CDR2 is YFSETQ in the germline V gene. CDR3 sequence (DNA): TGCGCCAGCAGCTTGGATGGGGCGAAGTATGGCTACACCTTC. Residues: CASSLDGAKYGYTF.

The chain combines TRBV19 with TRBJ1-2; weak D call: TRBD1 (6 bases). The CDR3 has 14 residues. Germline loops: CDR1 LNHDA, CDR2 SQIVND (reference sequence). The ends were cut back, 3 bases at V and 8 bases at J, with 16 bases in the middle. The CDR3 DNA reads TGTGCCAGTAGTATCGAGGGTCGGGGGGCCGGCTACACCTTC. It codes for CASSIEGRGAGYTF.

A single count supports this clone. This chain connects TRBV27 to TRBJ2-1, with TRBD1 matching 7 bases. CDR1 and CDR2 from the germline V gene are MNHEY and SMNVEV (reference sequence). Trimming at V came to 8 bases and at J to 5 bases, leaving 9 bases not matched to a gene. This CDR3 is built from 14 residues. The CDR3 bases are TGTGCCAGCCGGTCTCCAGGGGGAAACAATGAGCAGTTCTTC. This codes for CASRSPGGNNEQFF.

The rearrangement joins TRBV18 to TRBJ2-3; no reliable D call. This CDR3 is 14 amino acids long. Trimming shortened V by 0 bases and J by 3 bases, and 7 bases separated the two germline ends. Germline V gene sequence: CDR1 KGHSH, CDR2 LQKENI. For the CDR3, the DNA is TGTGCCAGCTCACCACCGTCAGAAACAGATACGCAGTATTTT. Translated: CASSPPSETDTQYF. The full variable domain, with the rest looked up from reference TRBV18 and TRBJ2-3, is NAGVMQNPRHLVRRRGQEARLRCSPMKGHSHVYWYRQLPEEGLKFMVYLQKENIIDESGMPKERFSAEFPKEGPSILRIQQVVRGDSAAYFCASSPPSETDTQYFGPGTRLTVL.

The chain is built from TRBV21-1 and TRBJ2-1; the D call of TRBD2 is as the table states it, not checked on the DNA. TRBV21-1 has pseudogene status. The CDR3 extends over 14 amino acids. The CDR3 here is CASSGLKEFNEQFF. CDR3 DNA sequence: TGTGCCAGCAGCGGATTAAAGGAGTTCAATGAGCAGTTCTTC.

The chain employs TRBV5-1 and TRBJ2-4; D may be TRBD2 (6 bases). The CDR3 runs 19 residues. Trimming shortened V by 4 bases and J by 0 bases, and 23 bases separated the two germline ends. Germline CDR1 reads SGHRS; CDR2 reads YFSETQ. CDR3 nucleotides: TGCGCCAGCAGCCTGGGGTATGCTAGCGCCGACTTAGCCAAAAACATTCAGTACTTC. It translates to CASSLGYASADLAKNIQYF.

The chain is built from TRBV3-1 (or the pseudogene TRBV3-2) and TRBJ1-6; D remains unclear. V gave up 4 bases and J gave up 6 bases, with 7 bases separating them. This CDR3 region has 13 residues. Looked up from germline, CDR1 is LGHDT and CDR2 is YNNKEL (reference sequence). The CDR3 DNA sequence: TGTGCCAGCAGCCCTGGGAGTAATTCACCCCTCCACTTT. Translation: CASSPGSNSPLHF.

The chain couples TRBV7-2 to TRBJ2-2; TRBD2 agrees at 9 bases. The CDR3 loop spans 15 amino acids. In germline, CDR1 is SGHTA, CDR2 FQGNSA. Losses at the gene ends were 7 bases for V and 6 bases for J; bases not matched to a gene: 9. In nucleotides, the CDR3 is TGTGCCAGCAACAGACTAGCGGCAGGGTCCGGGGAGCTGTTTTTT. Protein: CASNRLAAGSGELFF.

The J gene is TRBJ1-3, the V gene TRBV6-5, with 10 bases aligning to TRBD1. V was pared by 7 bases and J by 3 bases, with 6 bases of the junction left unmatched. This CDR3 spans 15 amino acids. Germline loops: CDR1 MNHEY, CDR2 SVGAGI. The CDR3, as DNA: TGTGCCAGCACTCCGGGACAGGGGTTTGGAAACACCATATATTTT. Translation: CASTPGQGFGNTIYF.

The rearrangement uses TRBV7-8 and TRBJ1-5, with D perhaps TRBD1 (6 bases). This CDR3 spans 16 amino acids. Germline assignment: CDR1 SGHVS and CDR2 FQNEAQ. V was pared by 3 bases and J by 5 bases, with 17 bases between. The CDR3 DNA sequence: TGTGCCAGCAGCTTTGAGACAGGTTATGAAGATCAGCCCCAGCATTTT. The encoded protein is CASSFETGYEDQPQHF.

J is TRBJ2-1 and V is TRBV2; D may be TRBD1 (6 bases). Per the germline V gene, CDR1 is SNHLY and CDR2 is FYNNEI. The CDR3 is made up of 14 amino acids. The V end was cut by 1 base, the J end by 5 bases, with 9 bases between. The CDR3 bases are TGTGCCAGCAGTGAAGGGACAGCTAACAATGAGCAGTTCTTC. Its protein product is CASSEGTANNEQFF.

The chain couples TRBV12-3 or TRBV12-4 to TRBJ1-1, with D possibly matching TRBD1 (5 bases). CDR3 length: 12 amino acids. V dropped 7 bases and J dropped 4 bases, with 10 bases sitting between them. The CDR3 spells CASIYDSTEAFF. CDR3 nucleotides: TGTGCCAGCATTTATGACAGCACTGAAGCTTTCTTT.

The chain recombines TRBV6-5 with TRBJ2-1, with 10 bases identical to TRBD1. There are 15 residues in the CDR3. The ends lost 4 bases at V and 2 bases at J; junction bases unmatched: 2. Germline V gives CDR1 MNHEY, CDR2 SVGAGI. CDR3 coding DNA: TGTGCCAGCAGTTTGACAGGGGGCCCCTACAATGAGCAGTTCTTC. Amino acid sequence: CASSLTGGPYNEQFF.

The J gene is TRBJ1-2, the V gene TRBV7-2; 10 bases fit TRBD1. The length of the CDR3 is 15 residues. V shed 5 bases, J shed 7 bases, and the junction held 10 bases outside the gene matches. Per the germline V gene, CDR1 is SGHTA and CDR2 is FQGNSA. The CDR3 coding sequence is TGTGCCAGCAGCCATCGACAGGGGGCCCCTAGTGGCTACACCTTC. This encodes CASSHRQGAPSGYTF.

Details on this clone: The sample holds other DNA sequences that translate to the same CDR3. V gene TRBV18 combines with J gene TRBJ2-7; D remains unclear. The ends were cut back, 2 bases at V and 0 bases at J, with 8 bases in the middle. This CDR3 comprises 14 residues. CDR1 KGHSH and CDR2 LQKENI come from the germline V gene. The CDR3 here is CASSPGQSSYEQYF. The CDR3 bases are TGTGCCAGCTCACCAGGGCAGAGCTCCTACGAGCAGTACTTC.

This chain joins TRBV2 and TRBJ2-2; possible D gene TRBD2, 5 bases. Trimming stripped 6 bases from V and 4 bases from J, with 9 bases between. In germline, CDR1 is SNHLY, CDR2 FYNNEI. CDR3 length: 13 amino acids. Here the CDR3 DNA reads TGTGCCAGCAGGGTCGCGGGCACCGGGGAGCTGTTTTTT. Translating it yields CASRVAGTGELFF.

The chain carries TRBV9 and TRBJ2-3, with TRBD2 matching over 9 bases. This CDR3 comprises 18 residues. The V gene end was trimmed by 0 bases and the J gene end by 4 bases; junction bases not matched to a gene: 12. Germline CDR1 reads SGDLS; CDR2 reads YYNGEE. CDR3 bases: TGTGCCAGCAGCGTAGGGCCTAGCGGGATCCACTCCGCAGATACGCAGTATTTT. This translates into CASSVGPSGIHSADTQYF. The complete variable domain, with remaining parts taken from reference TRBV9 and TRBJ2-3, reads DSGVTQTPKHLITATGQRVTLRCSPRSGDLSVYWYQQSLDQGLQFLIQYYNGEERAKGNILERFSAQQFPDLHSELNLSSLELGDSALYFCASSVGPSGIHSADTQYFGPGTRLTVL.

This clone is a singleton in its sample. This chain joins TRBV5-6 and TRBJ1-2; no clear D gene. CDR1 is SGHDT and CDR2 is YYEEEE in the germline V gene. This CDR3 has 13 amino acids. V was cut by 5 bases and J by 2 bases, with 10 bases left in between. The CDR3 loop reads CASRVEQNYGYTF. CDR3 sequence (DNA): TGTGCCAGCAGGGTGGAGCAGAACTATGGCTACACCTTC.

The chain combines TRBV5-5 with TRBJ2-1, with TRBD2 matching over 15 bases. V lost 2 bases to trimming and J lost 13 bases; unmatched junction nucleotides: 7. The CDR3 contains 15 residues. Germline CDR1 reads SGHKS; CDR2 reads YYEKEE (reference sequence). The CDR3 loop is CASSLPGLAGGGQFF. DNA of the CDR3: TGTGCCAGCAGCTTACCAGGACTAGCGGGAGGGGGACAGTTCTTC.

The chain uses TRBV3-1 (or the pseudogene TRBV3-2) and TRBJ2-5, with a tentative D call TRBD2 (5 bases). CDR3 size: 13 residues. Trimming stripped 2 bases from V and 4 bases from J, with 8 bases between. CDR1 and CDR2 (germline): LGHDT, YNNKEL (reference sequence). The CDR3 bases are TGTGCCAGCAGCCAAAATGAGGGAGAGACCCAGTACTTC. Its protein is CASSQNEGETQYF.